This entry lists 15 T cell receptor beta chains sequenced from one sample in a study of neurological immune-mediated disorders. A single record per CDR3 protein comes from TCRdb applying MiXCR to the 5' RACE reads. The sample consists of over 65,000 distinct CDR3 sequences, just over 2.5% of them appearing once. Sequencing input: PBMCs. These receptors were collected from a woman under 40 with multiple sclerosis.

This clonotype was picked up a small number of times. The V call is TRBV10-2, the J call TRBJ1-5; a weak D match, TRBD1 (5 bases). Germline V gene sequence: CDR1 WSHSY, CDR2 SAAADI. CDR3 length: 14 residues. Trimming removed 8 bases at V and 2 bases at J, with 13 bases between. The CDR3 nucleotides are TGCGCCAGCGACGGGGGGTATGGCAATCAGCCCCAGCATTTT. Translated: CASDGGYGNQPQHF.

This clonotype has at least ten counts. The rearrangement links TRBV4-3 to TRBJ1-4; D is uncertain. Trimming stripped 6 bases from V and 5 bases from J, with 16 bases between. This CDR3 contains 15 residues. Germline loops: CDR1 LGHNA, CDR2 YSLEER. CDR3: CASRPTWALNEKLFF. The CDR3 DNA is TGCGCCAGCAGACCCACTTGGGCCCTCAATGAAAAACTGTTTTTT.

The table lists this clonotype with many counts. The chain carries TRBV3-1 and TRBJ1-4, with unresolved D. The CDR3 is 12 residues long. The V gene lost 5 bases and the J gene lost 8 bases, with 9 bases spanning the gap. CDR1 and CDR2 from the germline V gene are LGHDT and YNNKEL (reference sequence). The DNA of the CDR3 is TGTGCCAGCAGCTCGGAAGGAGAAAAACTGTTTTTT. This gives the protein CASSSEGEKLFF.

This clonotype has ten or more counts. The chain has TRBV5-1 and TRBJ1-2, with D tentatively TRBD1 (6 bases). Per the germline V gene, CDR1 is SGHRS and CDR2 is YFSETQ. The CDR3 has 12 amino acids. V gave up 9 bases and J gave up 6 bases, with 15 bases separating them. The CDR3 spells CATSTDRNGYTF. CDR3 sequence (DNA): TGCGCCACCTCAACGGACAGAAATGGCTACACCTTC.

This clonotype was picked up many times. The chain employs TRBV6-5 and TRBJ2-7, with 11 bases identical to TRBD2. The V and J ends lost 0 bases and 3 bases, in that order; junction bases with no gene match: 10. The CDR3 is 18 residues long. Germline V gene lookup returns CDR1 MNHEY and CDR2 SVGAGI. The CDR3 protein is CASSYSRLAGPMNYEQYF. CDR3 sequence (DNA): TGTGCCAGCAGTTACTCGCGACTAGCGGGACCAATGAACTACGAGCAGTACTTC.

This clonotype was seen repeatedly, ten times or more. The chain carries TRBV7-2 and TRBJ2-1, with 9 bases lining up with TRBD2. Trimming cost V 5 bases and J 6 bases; bases outside gene matches: 8. CDR1 SGHTA and CDR2 FQGNSA come from the germline V gene. The CDR3 has 15 residues. This CDR3 reads CASSRVAGAFNEQFF. In nucleotides, the CDR3 is TGTGCCAGCAGCCGGGTAGCGGGAGCGTTCAATGAGCAGTTCTTC.

This clonotype was seen repeatedly, ten times or more. The J gene is TRBJ2-7, the V gene TRBV5-1; a weak D match, TRBD1 (6 bases). V shed 0 bases and J shed 3 bases, with 7 bases lying between them. Germline V gives CDR1 SGHRS, CDR2 YFSETQ. CDR3 length equals 13 residues. DNA for the CDR3: TGCGCCAGCAGCTTGGAACAGGGCTACGAGCAGTACTTC. Its protein is CASSLEQGYEQYF.

The rearrangement links TRBV12-3 or TRBV12-4 to TRBJ1-5, with D hard to call. V was shortened by 1 base and J by 0 bases, with 4 bases between the two germline ends. CDR3 length equals 14 residues. In DNA, the CDR3 is TGTGCCAGCAGTTTAGACCATAGCAATCAGCCCCAGCATTTT. Its translation: CASSLDHSNQPQHF.

This clonotype showed up many times. The genes are TRBV5-1 and TRBJ2-1; the match to TRBD1 covers 7 bases. This CDR3 region has 18 residues. The V and J ends lost 6 bases and 3 bases, in that order; junction bases with no gene match: 18. The germline V gene has CDR1 SGHRS and CDR2 YFSETQ. CDR3 sequence: CASNLISDTGARYNEQFF. The CDR3 nucleotides are TGCGCCAGCAATCTTATCTCCGATACAGGGGCCCGCTACAATGAGCAGTTCTTC.

This clonotype was observed many times. The V gene is TRBV7-6, the J gene TRBJ1-3; TRBD1 is a possible D gene (5 bases). V lost 5 bases to trimming and J lost 0 bases, with 20 bases between them. Germline V lookup: CDR1 SGHVS, CDR2 FNYEAQ. The CDR3 extends over 18 amino acids. Written as DNA, the CDR3 is TGTGCCAGCAGCCCTGGGGGGACGAAGTCGGGCTCTGGAAACACCATATATTTT. This sequence encodes CASSPGGTKSGSGNTIYF.

Many counts were recorded for this clonotype. This chain uses TRBV5-5 with TRBJ1-1, with D possibly being TRBD1 (5 bases). This CDR3 comprises 11 residues. Trimming shortened V by 4 bases and J by 6 bases, and 7 bases separated the two germline ends. Germline CDR1 and CDR2: SGHKS and YYEKEE (reference sequence). Written as DNA, the CDR3 is TGTGCCAGCAGCCCGGGACCTGAAGCTTTCTTT. Encoded protein: CASSPGPEAFF.

This clonotype was counted many times. The chain links TRBV5-1 to TRBJ1-1; D ambiguous. The ends were cut back, 4 bases at V and 0 bases at J, with 10 bases in the middle. This CDR3 region has 14 residues. The germline gives CDR1 SGHRS, CDR2 YFSETQ. The CDR3 DNA sequence: TGCGCCAGCAGCGATATGGTCATGAACACTGAAGCTTTCTTT. It specifies CASSDMVMNTEAFF.

This clonotype was seen many times. V usage is TRBV5-6 and J usage is TRBJ2-5; 8 bases match TRBD2. CDR1 SGHDT and CDR2 YYEEEE come from the germline V gene. The CDR3 spans 12 residues. The ends lost 3 bases at V and 12 bases at J; junction bases unmatched: 7. CDR3 bases: TGTGCCAGCAGCTCCCTAGCGGGTGCCAAGTACTTC. Its translation is CASSSLAGAKYF.

This clonotype has ten or more counts. The J gene is TRBJ1-3, the V gene TRBV21-1. TRBV21-1 is a recognized pseudogene. CDR3 length: 15 residues. Here the CDR3 DNA reads TGTGCCAGCTCGTGGACGGCTTGTTCTGGAAACACCATATATTTT. Amino acid sequence: CASSWTACSGNTIYF.

Ten or more counts support this clonotype. The chain joins TRBV2 to TRBJ2-1, with a weak D call TRBD1 (5 bases). V lost 4 bases to trimming and J lost 0 bases, with 13 bases between them. This CDR3 region has 16 residues. Germline values: CDR1 SNHLY, CDR2 FYNNEI. CDR3 loop: CASSAAQGSSYNEQFF. The CDR3 DNA sequence: TGTGCCAGCAGTGCAGCGCAGGGAAGCTCCTACAATGAGCAGTTCTTC.